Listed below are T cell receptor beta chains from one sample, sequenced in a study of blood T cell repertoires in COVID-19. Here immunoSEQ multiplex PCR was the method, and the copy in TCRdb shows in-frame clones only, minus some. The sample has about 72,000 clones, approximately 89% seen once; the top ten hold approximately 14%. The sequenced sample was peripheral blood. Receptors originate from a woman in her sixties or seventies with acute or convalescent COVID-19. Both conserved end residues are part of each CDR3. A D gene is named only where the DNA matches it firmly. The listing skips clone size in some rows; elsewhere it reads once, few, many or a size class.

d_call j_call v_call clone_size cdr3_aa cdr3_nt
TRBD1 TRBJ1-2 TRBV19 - CASSGDRAASSGYTF TGTGCCAGTAGTGGAGACAGGGCGGCTTCCTCTGGCTACACCTTC
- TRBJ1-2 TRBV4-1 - CASSQEDSGTGINYGYTF TGCGCCAGCAGCCAAGAAGATAGCGGGACGGGAATTAACTATGGCTACACCTTC
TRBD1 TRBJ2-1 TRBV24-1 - CATEGGRYNEQFF TGTGCCACCGAAGGGGGCCGATACAATGAGCAGTTCTTC
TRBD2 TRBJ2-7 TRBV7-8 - CASSSARGGYEQYF TGTGCCAGCAGCTCCGCAAGGGGAGGGTACGAGCAGTACTTC
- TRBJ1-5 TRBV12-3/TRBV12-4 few CASSVDIGGPQHF TGTGCCAGCAGTGTCGACATCGGAGGGCCCCAGCATTTT
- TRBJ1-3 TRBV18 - CASSPPSGSGNTIYF TGTGCCAGCTCACCACCGTCAGGATCAGGAAACACCATATATTTT
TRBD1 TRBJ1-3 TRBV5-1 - CASSLEGQSHGNTIYF TGCGCCAGCAGCTTGGAGGGACAGAGTCACGGGAACACCATATATTTT
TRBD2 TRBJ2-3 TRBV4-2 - CASSQERGGPDTQYF TGTGCCAGCAGCCAAGAGCGGGGGGGCCCAGATACGCAGTATTTT
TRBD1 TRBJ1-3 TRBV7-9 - CASSPRAVRDSGRTIYF TGTGCCAGCAGCCCCCGCGCGGTCCGGGACAGTGGAAGGACCATATATTTT
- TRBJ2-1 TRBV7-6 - CASSLARGINEQFF TGTGCCAGCAGCTTAGCCAGGGGAATCAATGAGCAGTTCTTC
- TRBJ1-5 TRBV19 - CASRVQGGNSNQPQHF TGTGCCAGTAGGGTCCAGGGAGGAAATAGCAATCAGCCCCAGCATTTT
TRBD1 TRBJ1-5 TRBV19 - CASSVDRGGNQPQHF TGTGCCAGTAGTGTGGACAGGGGCGGGAATCAGCCCCAGCATTTT
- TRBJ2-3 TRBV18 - CASSPPGASTDTQYF TGTGCCAGCTCACCACCGGGGGCTAGCACAGATACGCAGTATTTT
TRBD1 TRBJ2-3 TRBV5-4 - CASSLGQGIGDTQYF TGTGCCAGCAGCTTGGGACAGGGGATCGGGGATACGCAGTATTTT